The sequence of this TCR beta chain was determined in a study of early T cells in non-severe SARS-CoV-2 infection (dated by TCRdb to 2020 to 2022). With regard to the full study: Because TCR sequencing was done on bulk RNA from unsorted whole blood, the alpha and beta chains could not be paired. Beyond this particular receptor, the publication reports: VDJdb matching was skewed toward anti-spike CD8 responses and likely underestimated virus-specific expansions, missing private and CD4 specificities.

A case-control design nested within a healthcare worker cohort in London, UK, was used, with weekly nasopharyngeal swab PCR tests and blood sampling performed. Healthcare workers were recruited during the week of the UK lockdown, between 23 and 31 March 2020, and followed weekly for up to about 15 weeks. The library was produced with 5' RACE. The sequencing machine was a NextSeq 500. Unique molecular identifiers were attached to individual cDNA molecules in the TCR library protocol so that sequencing error and PCR bias could be corrected. Sequencing covered both TCR alpha and beta chains, and within each sample the abundances of alpha and beta sequences were tightly co-correlated. From the authors' description of their analysis: Decombinator V4 was used to annotate TCR sequences for V gene, J gene and CDR3. TCRs were defined as expanded if a significant change between any two time points was detected under a Poisson model with p below 0.0001. TCR abundances were normalised to the total number of TCRs sequenced per sample and expressed as counts per million. TRAV1-2 paired with TRAJ12, TRAJ20 or TRAJ33 defined MAIT TCRs, while TRAV10 paired with TRAJ18 defined iNKT TCRs. VDJdb, accessed 1 November 2021, was searched for CMV, EBV and SARS-CoV-2 annotated TCRs, with TCRs annotated for multiple antigens excluded. TCRdb trimmed public reads at Q25 via fastp, called clones via MiXCR and kept in-frame beta chains. Every entry covers one CDR3 protein and lists the most common genes and DNA from its rows. Clone size and V and J calls follow TCRdb, not the original study. The sample records tens of thousands of distinct CDR3 sequences, around 23% of which are singletons. 4% to 5% of the sample comes from the top ten.

This clonotype appeared a few times. Its antigen target is currently unknown. No qualities accompany the bases; no much larger clone lies one base away. Trimming costs V 1 base and J 4 bases, and their ends lie 11 bases apart. Its CDR3 holds 14 amino acids, cysteine through phenylalanine. Only the CDR3 part of the read is kept: 42 bases, read in frame from the first base. Based on the germline V gene, the CDR1 and CDR2 sequences are MGHDK and SYGVNS. The TCR originated in an adult who was a healthcare worker with PCR-confirmed SARS-CoV-2 infection or an uninfected control (not recorded which). The source material was whole blood, sampled at baseline. This chain joins TRBV25-1 to TRBJ2-7, with the D segment identity uncertain. CDR3 region: CASSELVEPYEQYF. The DNA sequence is TGTGCCAGCAGTGAATTAGTAGAACCTTACGAGCAGTACTTC.